A single sample is the source of the 10 T cell receptor beta chains below, sequenced in a study of early T cells in non-severe SARS-CoV-2 infection (dated by TCRdb to the early 2020s). Library preparation used 5' RACE. Sequencing was carried out with a NextSeq 500. TCRdb itself trimmed the public reads at Q25 with fastp, ran MiXCR and retained productive beta chains. Rows matching on CDR3 protein sequence are summarized as one entry with the most common DNA and genes. Present in this sample are about 56,000 distinct CDR3 sequences, about 15% of which were seen just once. The leading ten clones occupy 4.1% of the sample. The sample here was whole blood, taken at baseline. The receptors were gathered from an adult who was a healthcare worker with PCR-confirmed SARS-CoV-2 infection or an uninfected control (not recorded which).

Many counts were recorded for this clonotype. V and J are TRBV6-1 and TRBJ2-7; no clear D gene. V lost 2 bases to trimming and J lost 3 bases, with 17 bases between them. Germline V gives CDR1 MNHNS, CDR2 SASEGT. The CDR3 runs to 16 residues. CDR3 DNA: TGTGCCAGCAGTGAATCCCTTGTAAGGACGGTCTACGAGCAGTACTTC. It yields the protein CASSESLVRTVYEQYF.

The table lists this clonotype with many counts. The chain carries TRBV5-4 and TRBJ2-7, with a possible D match to TRBD1 (5 bases). Germline values: CDR1 SGHNT, CDR2 YYREEE (reference sequence). V shed 4 bases and J shed 3 bases, with 11 bases lying between them. The CDR3 totals 13 residues. The chain's CDR3 is CASSPQGHYEQYF. Written as DNA, the CDR3 is TGTGCCAGCAGCCCCCAGGGCCACTACGAGCAGTACTTC.

The sample holds many counts of this clonotype. This chain links TRBV19 with TRBJ2-7; perhaps TRBD2 as D (7 bases). V shed 6 bases and J shed 2 bases, with 17 bases lying between them. From germline, CDR1 is LNHDA and CDR2 SQIVND (reference sequence). The CDR3 contains 15 residues. CDR3 sequence: CASSNLGGATYEQYF. The CDR3 nucleotides are TGTGCCAGTAGCAATCTAGGGGGGGCGACCTACGAGCAGTACTTC.

A few counts support this clonotype. The chain combines TRBV7-9 with TRBJ2-2; D not certain. V lost 1 base and J 1 base, leaving 7 bases between the germline ends. The CDR3 covers 15 residues. Per germline, CDR1 SEHNR and CDR2 FQNEAQ (reference sequence). The CDR3 DNA reads as TGTGCCAGCAGCTTAGGGCAGTTGAACACCGGGGAGCTGTTTTTT. Encoded protein: CASSLGQLNTGELFF. Full variable domain (outside the CDR3, taken from reference TRBV7-9 and TRBJ2-2): DTGVSQNPRHKITKRGQNVTFRCDPISEHNRLYWYRQTLGQGPEFLTYFQNEAQLEKSRLLSDRFSAERPKGSFSTLEIQRTEQGDSAMYLCASSLGQLNTGELFFGEGSRLTVL.

The rearrangement uses TRBV7-2 and TRBJ1-6; TRBD1 might be the D (6 bases). Germline V gives CDR1 SGHTA, CDR2 FQGNSA. Trimming removed 3 bases at V and 5 bases at J, with 8 bases between. The CDR3 is 14 residues long. This CDR3 is CASSFRTDNSPLHF. The CDR3 nucleotides read TGTGCCAGCAGCTTTCGGACAGATAATTCACCCCTCCACTTT.

The V call is TRBV2, the J call TRBJ1-3; no reliable D call. The germline V gene has CDR1 SNHLY and CDR2 FYNNEI. The CDR3 covers 15 residues. The germline V and J ends were trimmed by 3 bases and 0 bases, with 9 bases remaining between them. The CDR3 loop is CASSEMAGSGNTIYF. The CDR3 DNA sequence: TGTGCCAGCAGTGAGATGGCAGGCTCTGGAAACACCATATATTTT.

The J gene is TRBJ1-6, the V gene TRBV12-3 or TRBV12-4; TRBD1 agrees at 8 bases. The length of the CDR3 is 15 residues. V dropped 6 bases and J dropped 6; count of bases not matched to a gene: 7. Written as DNA, the CDR3 is TGTGCCAGCAGCCGGAACGACAGGGGTAATTCACCCCTCCACTTT. It translates to CASSRNDRGNSPLHF.

This clonotype was recorded a few times. The chain joins TRBV6-8 to TRBJ2-7; possible D gene TRBD2, 6 bases. V was pared by 0 bases and J by 0 bases, with 9 bases between. From germline, CDR1 is MNHGY and CDR2 SAAAGT. This CDR3 has 15 residues. For the CDR3, the DNA is TGTGCCAGCAGTTACTCTAGCGGCAGCTCCTACGAGCAGTACTTC. Translation gives CASSYSSGSSYEQYF.

This clonotype came up a few times. The chain couples TRBV28 to TRBJ2-7; unclear D gene. V shed 4 bases and J shed 2 bases, with 12 bases lying between them. The V gene's germline CDR1 is MDHEN and CDR2 SYDVKM. This CDR3 has 14 residues. The CDR3 DNA reads TGTGCCAGCAGTTACCATGGACCCACCTACGAGCAGTACTTC. Its translation: CASSYHGPTYEQYF.

This clonotype was seen more than once but under ten times. The chain has TRBV5-1 and TRBJ2-5, with 7 bases that match TRBD1. The CDR3 is made up of 16 amino acids. The V and J ends lost 4 bases and 7 bases, in that order; junction bases with no gene match: 16. CDR1 SGHRS and CDR2 YFSETQ come from the germline V gene. The CDR3 sequence: CASSPPGQRRTMTQYF. The CDR3 nucleotides read TGCGCCAGCAGCCCACCGGGACAGCGGAGGACGATGACCCAGTACTTC. Full variable domain (rest looked up from reference TRBV5-1 and TRBJ2-5): KAGVTQTPRYLIKTRGQQVTLSCSPISGHRSVSWYQQTPGQGLQFLFEYFSETQRNKGNFPGRFSGRQFSNSRSEMNVSTLELGDSALYLCASSPPGQRRTMTQYFGPGTRLLVL.